The next 10 T cell receptor beta chains were all read from a single sample in a study of cytomegalovirus exposure and HLA in healthy donors. This PCR relied on a set of 60 Vbeta primers and 13 Jbeta primers. Libraries were prepared by immunoSEQ multiplex PCR; TCRdb keeps only in-frame clonotypes and omits some of them. The sample carries some 140,000 clones, more than 70% recorded once. Sequenced sample: PBMCs. The receptors shown here come from a woman aged 40 to 55 in good health and CMV-seropositive.

CDR3 sequence (DNA): TGTGCCAGTAGCAGGGAACCATCTGTGTCCCAATACAATGAGCAGTTCTTC. It encodes CASSREPSVSQYNEQFF. The chain employs TRBV19 and TRBJ2-1; D is possibly TRBD1 (5 bases). This CDR3 contains 17 residues. V dropped 6 bases and J dropped 4 bases, with 22 bases sitting between them. Per germline, CDR1 LNHDA and CDR2 SQIVND (reference sequence).

V is TRBV30 and J is TRBJ1-3, with 9 nucleotides matching TRBD1. V lost 0 bases to trimming and J lost 4 bases; unmatched junction nucleotides: 1. Germline-derived CDR1 and CDR2 are GTSNPN and SVGIG (reference sequence). The CDR3 sequence is 14 residues long. CDR3 nucleotide sequence: TGTGCCTGGAGTGTCGGACAGGGGGGAAACACCATATATTTT. Amino acid sequence: CAWSVGQGGNTIYF.

In its sample, this clone was seen a few times. V gene TRBV10-2 combines with J gene TRBJ2-1, with TRBD2 matching over 9 bases. V lost 8 bases to trimming and J lost 2 bases; unmatched junction nucleotides: 16. From germline, CDR1 is WSHSY and CDR2 SAAADI. The CDR3 totals 18 residues. For the CDR3, the DNA is TGCGCCAGCGACCGTAGCCTATTAGCGGGAGACCCCTACAATGAGCAGTTCTTC. Translating gives CASDRSLLAGDPYNEQFF.

The chain carries TRBV4-1 and TRBJ2-7; D may be TRBD1 (6 bases). Trimming took 2 bases from V and 9 from J, leaving 14 bases between them. The CDR3 totals 13 residues. The germline gives CDR1 MGHRA, CDR2 YSYEKL. CDR3 sequence reads: CASSQSSDRTQYF. The CDR3 bases are TGCGCCAGCAGCCAATCCTCAGACAGGACGCAGTACTTC.

This chain connects TRBV27 to TRBJ2-3; D possibly corresponds to TRBD1 (5 bases). V dropped 3 bases and J dropped 4 bases, with 8 bases sitting between them. The CDR3 loop spans 13 amino acids. From germline, CDR1 is MNHEY and CDR2 SMNVEV (reference sequence). CDR3 nucleotides: TGTGCCAGCAGTTTGGACAAATCAGATACGCAGTATTTT. Translation: CASSLDKSDTQYF.

The rearrangement uses TRBV5-5 and TRBJ1-1, with unresolved D. Trimming took off 4 bases at V and 0 bases at J, with 10 bases between the two ends. Germline lookup yields CDR1 SGHKS and CDR2 YYEKEE (reference sequence). The CDR3 extends over 14 amino acids. The CDR3 sequence is CASSPSQLNTEAFF. CDR3 nucleotide sequence: TGTGCCAGCAGCCCCTCGCAGTTGAACACTGAAGCTTTCTTT. Combining the CDR3 with reference TRBV5-5 and TRBJ1-1 gives the whole variable domain DAGVTQSPTHLIKTRGQQVTLRCSPISGHKSVSWYQQVLGQGPQFIFQYYEKEERGRGNFPDRFSARQFPNYSSELNVNALLLGDSALYLCASSPSQLNTEAFFGQGTRLTVV.

This clone was seen only a few times. The V and J genes are TRBV25-1 and TRBJ1-5, with a possible D match to TRBD1 (6 bases). Between the trimmed V and J ends, which lost 4 bases and 0 bases, there was a span of 16 bases. This CDR3 comprises 17 residues. CDR1 is MGHDK and CDR2 is SYGVNS in the germline V gene. CDR3 coding DNA: TGTGCCAGCAGTGCAACAGGGATTCAGGATAGCAATCAGCCCCAGCATTTT. This encodes CASSATGIQDSNQPQHF.

CDR3 region: CASSYSSTGRETQYF. As DNA, the CDR3 is TGTGCCAGCAGTTACTCGTCGACAGGGCGGGAGACCCAGTACTTC. The gene calls are TRBV6-5 and TRBJ2-5; TRBD1 aligns across 7 bases. J was trimmed by 5 bases and V by 0 bases; bases with no gene match: 6. The CDR3 consists of 15 residues. CDR1 is MNHEY, CDR2 SVGAGI, per germline.

This chain connects TRBV30 to TRBJ1-1; D remains unclear. The CDR3 is 13 residues long. CDR1 and CDR2 (germline): GTSNPN, SVGIG (reference sequence). V was pared by 2 bases and J by 2 bases, with 9 bases between. CDR3 loop: CAWSQYRNTEAFF. The CDR3 coding sequence is TGTGCCTGGAGTCAATACAGAAACACTGAAGCTTTCTTT.

This clone was counted a few times. The V gene is TRBV28, the J gene TRBJ1-5; 11 bases align to TRBD1. CDR3 length: 16 residues. The V and J ends lost 2 bases and 6 bases, in that order; junction bases with no gene match: 6. From germline, CDR1 is MDHEN and CDR2 SYDVKM. This CDR3 is CASSLPGTGGGQPQHF. The DNA of the CDR3 is TGTGCCAGCAGTTTACCGGGGACAGGGGGAGGTCAGCCCCAGCATTTT.